A selection of T cell receptor beta chains follows, all from one sample in a study of radiation and T cells in renal cell carcinoma. Sequencing was performed with immunoSEQ multiplex PCR; in TCRdb, only in-frame clones are kept and a portion is missing. The data contain 10,000 or so clones, 50% to 60% of them singletons. The source material was tumor tissue, sampled from a patient whose treatment was nephrectomy without radiotherapy. The receptor source for this set is a man aged 35-49 years with renal cell carcinoma. Both conserved end residues are part of each CDR3. A D gene is named only where the DNA matches it firmly. Not every row has a clone size; where given, it reads once, few, many or a size class.

TRBJ2-5,-,TRBV7-9,-,CASSLPGEGETQYF,TGTGCCAGCAGCTTACCAGGGGAGGGGGAGACCCAGTACTTC
TRBJ1-6,-,TRBV5-4,-,CASSSGGTNYNSPLHF,TGTGCCAGCAGCTCGGGGGGGACAAATTATAATTCACCCCTCCACTTT
TRBJ2-1,-,TRBV19,few,CASKRIASYNEQFF,TGTGCCAGTAAGAGGATTGCCTCCTACAATGAGCAGTTCTTC
TRBJ2-7,-,TRBV25-1,-,CATLSPSYEQYF,TGTGCCACCCTTAGTCCCTCCTACGAGCAGTACTTC
TRBJ1-1,-,TRBV5-6,-,CASSLVFGGMNTEAFF,TGTGCCAGCAGCTTAGTCTTCGGAGGGATGAACACTGAAGCTTTCTTT
TRBJ1-2,TRBD1,TRBV29-1,-,CSVLTGEAAGYTF,TGCAGCGTCCTGACAGGGGAGGCGGCTGGCTACACCTTC
TRBJ1-3,-,TRBV7-2,-,CASSLQSGTGNTIYF,TGTGCCAGCAGCCTTCAGTCCGGGACCGGAAACACCATATATTTT
TRBJ2-5,TRBD2,TRBV19,once,CASGSLAGMRETQYF,TGTGCCAGTGGTTCCCTAGCGGGAATGAGAGAGACCCAGTACTTC
TRBJ1-1,TRBD1,TRBV4-2,-,CASSQPSLRGLDEAFF,TGTGCCAGCAGCCAACCGAGTCTCAGGGGGCTTGATGAAGCTTTCTTT
TRBJ2-4,-,TRBV4-2,medium-sized,CASSQDRGDYQYF,TGTGCCAGCAGCCAAGATAGGGGGGACTATCAGTACTTC
TRBJ2-3,TRBD1,TRBV4-2,-,CASSPGAGGTDTQYF,TGTGCCAGCAGCCCTGGGGCAGGGGGAACAGATACGCAGTATTTT
TRBJ1-5,-,TRBV6-1,medium-sized,CASSVQIDQPQHF,TGTGCCAGCAGTGTGCAGATCGATCAGCCCCAGCATTTT
TRBJ1-2,-,TRBV10-3,-,CAISGAGSSYGYTF,TGTGCCATCAGTGGGGCAGGGTCCTCCTATGGCTACACCTTC
TRBJ1-1,TRBD1,TRBV18,-,CASSLDRGTEAFF,TGTGCCAGCTCACTAGACAGGGGCACTGAAGCTTTCTTT
TRBJ2-3,-,TRBV2,-,CASSEVRASTDTQYF,TGTGCCAGCAGTGAAGTACGGGCTAGCACAGATACGCAGTATTTT
TRBJ2-7,-,TRBV4-1,few,CASSQAGQGGTEQYF,TGCGCCAGCAGCCAGGCGGGCCAGGGTGGTACGGAGCAGTACTTC
TRBJ2-2,TRBD2,TRBV19,-,CASSRYGLAGGTGELFF,TGTGCCAGTAGTCGATACGGACTAGCGGGAGGTACCGGGGAGCTGTTTTTT
TRBJ1-4,-,TRBV7-2,few,CASSLVSDSNEKLFF,TGTGCCAGCAGCTTAGTCTCGGACAGTAATGAAAAACTGTTTTTT
TRBJ2-1,TRBD2,TRBV4-3,once,CASSLGTSGGDDQFF,TGCGCCAGCAGCCTAGGGACTAGCGGGGGGGATGACCAGTTCTTC
TRBJ2-2,TRBD1,TRBV5-1,-,CASSDDRTGVDGELFF,TGCGCCAGCAGCGATGACAGAACAGGGGTGGACGGGGAGCTGTTTTTT
TRBJ1-5,-,TRBV27,-,CASSLERGRNQPQHF,TGTGCCAGCAGTTTAGAACGGGGGCGGAATCAGCCCCAGCATTTT
TRBJ2-5,TRBD2,TRBV4-2,-,CASSQLSQAGGGETQYF,TGTGCCAGCAGCCAACTTAGCCAAGCGGGAGGGGGAGAGACCCAGTACTTC
TRBJ2-4,-,TRBV7-9,-,CASSPWGQVGANIQYF,TGTGCCAGCAGCCCTTGGGGGCAGGTCGGGGCAAACATTCAGTACTTC
TRBJ1-1,-,TRBV5-6,-,CASSFPQGTTEAFF,TGTGCCAGCAGCTTCCCACAGGGAACCACTGAAGCTTTCTTT
TRBJ2-2,-,TRBV19,-,CASSIRGGASTGELFF,TGTGCCAGTAGTATTCGCGGGGGCGCGAGCACCGGGGAGCTGTTTTTT
TRBJ2-3,-,TRBV29-1,-,CSVGLRASDTQYF,TGCAGCGTTGGCCTAAGGGCTAGCGATACGCAGTATTTT
TRBJ2-2,TRBD2,TRBV7-9,few,CASSRRGTSNTGELFF,TGTGCCAGCAGCCGCAGAGGGACTAGCAACACCGGGGAGCTGTTTTTT
TRBJ1-5,-,TRBV5-1,few,CASSSGVKSQHF,TGCGCCAGCAGCTCAGGGGTTAAGTCCCAGCATTTT
TRBJ2-2,TRBD2,TRBV19,-,CASSMGLAGNTGELFF,TGTGCCAGTAGTATGGGGCTAGCGGGGAACACCGGGGAGCTGTTTTTT
TRBJ1-2,-,TRBV27,few,CASSLSGNYGYTF,TGTGCCAGCAGTTTATCAGGGAACTATGGCTACACCTTC
TRBJ2-7,TRBD1,TRBV10-3,few,CAISASWDSAYEQYF,TGTGCCATCAGTGCCTCCTGGGACAGTGCCTACGAGCAGTACTTC
TRBJ2-1,-,TRBV5-6,few,CASIQVGGSYNEQFF,TGTGCCAGCATCCAGGTTGGGGGGTCCTACAATGAGCAGTTCTTC
TRBJ2-5,-,TRBV27,-,CASSLLYQETQYF,TGTGCCAGCAGTTTATTGTACCAAGAGACCCAGTACTTC
TRBJ2-3,-,TRBV7-3,-,CASSFLATSTDTQYF,TGTGCCAGCAGCTTTCTAGCGACTAGCACAGATACGCAGTATTTT
TRBJ2-2,-,TRBV7-2,-,CASSLIANTGELFF,TGTGCCAGCAGCTTAATAGCGAACACCGGGGAGCTGTTTTTT
TRBJ2-2,-,TRBV7-9,-,CASSPGLNTGELFF,TGCGCCAGCAGCCCCGGACTTAACACCGGGGAGCTGTTTTTT
TRBJ1-2,TRBD1,TRBV19,-,CASMKAGGEGNYGYTF,TGTGCCAGTATGAAGGCAGGGGGCGAAGGTAACTATGGCTACACCTTC
TRBJ2-4,-,TRBV19,-,CASSIGLVLAKNIQYF,TGTGCCAGTAGTATAGGACTGGTACTAGCCAAAAACATTCAGTACTTC
TRBJ1-1,TRBD1,TRBV19,-,CASSVRGQMNTEAFF,TGTGCCAGTAGTGTTCGGGGACAGATGAACACTGAAGCTTTCTTT
TRBJ2-3,TRBD1,TRBV5-1,few,CASSLRSVTGYEPVTDTQYF,TGCGCCAGCAGCTTGAGGTCGGTGACAGGGTACGAACCAGTCACAGATACGCAGTATTTT
TRBJ2-4,-,TRBV28,-,CASSFAGWENIQYF,TGTGCCAGCAGTTTCGCGGGGTGGGAAAACATTCAGTACTTC
TRBJ2-3,TRBD2,TRBV28,-,CASSLRLAGVGTQYF,TGTGCCAGCAGTTTGAGGCTAGCGGGAGTAGGTACGCAGTATTTT
TRBJ2-1,TRBD2,TRBV6-1,-,CATAKGGYNEQFF,TGTGCCACCGCGAAGGGAGGGTACAATGAGCAGTTCTTC
TRBJ2-5,TRBD1,TRBV7-6,once,CASSPGSGGQETQYF,TGTGCCAGCAGCCCCGGTTCAGGGGGCCAGGAGACCCAGTACTTC
TRBJ2-1,TRBD2,TRBV2,medium-sized,CASSDLRKLAGDHSYNEQFF,TGTGCCAGCAGTGATCTGAGAAAACTAGCGGGAGATCACTCCTACAATGAGCAGTTCTTC
TRBJ2-2,-,TRBV7-8,-,CASSLVSANTGELFF,TGTGCCAGCAGCTTAGTGTCAGCGAACACCGGGGAGCTGTTTTTT
TRBJ2-2,TRBD2,TRBV5-4,-,CASTPEVGRAPGELFF,TGTGCCAGCACCCCAGAGGTCGGGAGGGCCCCCGGGGAGCTGTTTTTT
TRBJ1-2,TRBD1,TRBV27,few,CASSLRTGTYGYTF,TGTGCCAGCAGTTTGAGGACAGGGACCTATGGCTACACCTTC